The present TCR beta chain was sequenced within a study of T cells in Graves' hyperthyroidism and ophthalmopathy. Ten or more counts support this clonotype. Antigen specificity is unknown. Whole-study results and caveats: Researchers report that a 13 V-J model separated ophthalmopathy from stable hyperthyroidism. Most clonotypes expanded in thyroid above 0.001 were likewise present in blood.

What was amplified from RNA transcripts were TCR beta CDR3 regions. When the TCR CDR3 underwent first-round RT-PCR, the HTBI primer set was used. A single record per CDR3 protein comes from TCRdb applying MiXCR to the multiplex PCR reads. The sample records roughly 300,000 distinct CDR3 sequences, around 14% being singletons. This CDR3 region has 15 residues. The V gene's germline CDR1 is SGHVS and CDR2 FNYEAQ. V shed 3 bases, J shed 7 bases, and the junction held 7 bases outside the gene matches. Patients with uncontrolled infections, other autoimmune diseases, pregnancy or lactation were excluded. Fresh peripheral blood, approximately 10 ml, was the source of the PBMCs.

The chain has TRBV7-6 and TRBJ2-1; 9 bases are shared with TRBD2. The sequence derives from a woman aged 25 to 39 with Graves' hyperthyroidism. Sequenced input: blood. The CDR3 nucleotides are TGTGCCAGCAGCTTTAGCGGGGGATCTTGGAATGAGCAGTTCTTC. This sequence encodes CASSFSGGSWNEQFF.